This T cell receptor beta chain derives from a study of beta chain features in type 1 diabetes. Study-wide background: Examination covered under 120 million sorted cells spanning all samples.

Purity exceeding 95% was reached by all sorted populations. Regarding the study as a whole: All four CD4+ subsets of Type 1 diabetes patients contained TCRB CDR3s that were moderately but significantly shorter.

This clone showed up just a few times. Its antigen is still unknown. TCRB transcripts that were expressed got sequenced, as all of the isolated RNA had been reverse transcribed. Using immunoSEQ multiplex PCR, the repertoire was profiled, and TCRdb retains in-frame clones only, with some absent. The data contain some 200,000 clones, more than 15% of them singletons. Germline V gives CDR1 GTSNPN, CDR2 SVGIG (reference sequence). The CDR3 spans 12 residues. V dropped 0 bases and J dropped 6 bases, with 9 bases sitting between them. V is TRBV30 and J is TRBJ2-7, with D perhaps TRBD1 or TRBD2 (6 bases each). Specimen: naive CD4+ T cells from blood. The receptor's source is a man under 40 with type 1 diabetes. The CDR3 DNA sequence: TGTGCCTGGAGTGTAGGGGGAGGCGAGCAGTACTTC. Its translation: CAWSVGGGEQYF.